This TCR beta chain was profiled in a study of T cell repertoires in cytomegalovirus infection. Study-level points and caveats: The ex vivo response showed dominance by HLA-C-restricted CMV-specific TCR beta clonotypes.

This clonotype was recorded a few times. Its specificity is not known. Germline CDR1 and CDR2: MNHEY and SVGAGI. The V segment lost 8 bases and the J segment 3 bases; nucleotides outside the gene matches: 2. The CDR3 length is 12 residues. TCRdb re-called the reads through MiXCR, storing one row per CDR3 protein. The profile shows around 530,000 distinct CDR3 sequences, approximately 25% of them singletons. The sequencing input was PBMCs. The clonotype comes from a human donor in good health (CMV status not recorded). Some clones in this sample may be carry-over from other donors' samples. The rearrangement uses TRBV6-5 and TRBJ2-3; 7 bases map to TRBD2. The CDR3 sequence: CASREETDTQYF. The CDR3 DNA sequence: TGTGCCAGCCGGGAGGAGACAGATACGCAGTATTTT.